A selection of T cell receptor beta chains follows, all from one sample in a study of blood T cell repertoires in COVID-19. The table came from immunoSEQ multiplex PCR; TCRdb's copy has only in-frame clones and leaves some out. The data contain over 50,000 clones, 88% of them singletons. Sequenced input: peripheral blood. The receptors derive from a man over 45 with active COVID-19. Each CDR3 is given with its conserved first and last residue. D genes are given only for firm matches. Clone size, where shown, is once, few, many, or a class for clones that have expanded.

TRBJ1-1 . . TRBV5-4 TGTGCCAGCAGCGTCATACAGGGTATGAACACTGAAGCTTTCTTT CASSVIQGMNTEAFF
TRBJ1-3 . . TRBV18 TGTGCCAGCTCACCAACTCCCCGCTCTGGAAACACCATATATTTT CASSPTPRSGNTIYF
TRBJ1-4 . TRBD1 TRBV19 TGTGCCAGTAGCCGAACAGGGGGCTTGGCTAATGAAAAACTGTTTTTT CASSRTGGLANEKLFF
TRBJ2-3 . TRBD2 TRBV9 TGTGCCAGCAGCGTTATAGCGGGGGGGGCAGATACGCAGTATTTT CASSVIAGGADTQYF
TRBJ2-7 . . TRBV10-3 TGTGCTTCAGCGCCCAACTCCTACGAGCAGTACTTC CASAPNSYEQYF
TRBJ1-4 . . TRBV5-1 TGCGCCAGCAGCTTGGGGGGCAGGCGCGTTAATGAAAAACTGTTTTTT CASSLGGRRVNEKLFF
TRBJ2-3 . . TRBV7-9 TGTGCCAGCAGCTCGGGACTCCTTAGCACAGATACGCAGTATTTT CASSSGLLSTDTQYF
TRBJ1-5 . TRBD1 TRBV4-1 TGCGCCAGCAGCCAGTTATCCGGGACAGGTAATCAGCCCCAGCATTTT CASSQLSGTGNQPQHF
TRBJ1-3 few TRBD1 TRBV5-5 TGTGCCAGCAGAGGGACCGGGACAGGGGTCGGAAACACCATATATTTT CASRGTGTGVGNTIYF
TRBJ2-7 . . TRBV19 TGTGCCAGTAGTATAGCGGGAAGGGCCTACGAGCAGTACTTC CASSIAGRAYEQYF
TRBJ1-2 once . TRBV4-1 TGCGCCAGCAGCCAAGGGCAGTCAAACTATGGCTACACCTTC CASSQGQSNYGYTF
TRBJ2-6 once . TRBV10-3 TGTGCCACGCAGGGCAACGGGGCCAACGTCCTGACTTTC CATQGNGANVLTF
TRBJ1-6 . TRBD1 TRBV5-1 TGCGCCAGCAGCTCTGGACAGGGCGCTGGTTCACCCCTCCACTTT CASSSGQGAGSPLHF
TRBJ2-3 . . TRBV11-2 TGTGCCAGCAGCTTAGTGGGCTCCCGATCAAGCACAGATACGCAGTATTTT CASSLVGSRSSTDTQYF
TRBJ1-2 . TRBD1 TRBV29-1 TGCAGCGTAGGACAGGGCCTCAACTATGGCTACACCTTC CSVGQGLNYGYTF
TRBJ1-5 . TRBD1 TRBV19 TGTGCCAGTAGTATAAACAGGGGGCCTGATCAGCCCCAGCATTTT CASSINRGPDQPQHF
TRBJ1-2 . TRBD1 TRBV6-1 TGTGCCAGCAGTGAGGGACAGGGATATGGCTACACCTTC CASSEGQGYGYTF
TRBJ2-7 . TRBD2 TRBV7-9 TGTGCCAGCAGTCGGACTAGCGGACCCTACGAGCAGTACTTC CASSRTSGPYEQYF
TRBJ2-7 . . TRBV7-9 TGTGCCAGCAGCTTAGAGGGGTTAACCGACGAGCAGTACTTC CASSLEGLTDEQYF
TRBJ1-1 . . TRBV14 TGTGCCAGCAGCCGGGTCCCGCAGGGTAGGGCTTTCTTT CASSRVPQGRAFF
TRBJ1-3 few . TRBV4-2 TGTGCCAGCAGCCAAGAGCCCGGGAACACCATATATTTT CASSQEPGNTIYF
TRBJ1-6 . TRBD1 TRBV15 TGTGCCACCAGCCGTACCGGGACAGGAAATTCACCCCTCCACTTT CATSRTGTGNSPLHF
TRBJ2-1 . TRBD2 TRBV18 TGTGCCAGCTCACCGGGTAGAGAGCGGGGGGCCCTCTGGTACAATGAGCAGTTCTTC CASSPGRERGALWYNEQFF
TRBJ1-5 few . TRBV4-2 TGTGCCAGCAGCCAAGAAAGGGGTGGCAATCAGCCCCAGCATTTT CASSQERGGNQPQHF
TRBJ2-4 few . TRBV9 TGTGCCAGCAGCGTTGGGACTGTGCGTGGAAACATTCAGTACTTC CASSVGTVRGNIQYF
TRBJ2-7 . TRBD2 TRBV2 TGTGCCAGCAGTGAAGTTGGGGGGACTAGGAATTACGAGCAGTACTTC CASSEVGGTRNYEQYF
TRBJ1-1 . . TRBV4-3 TGCGCCAGCAGGGGAGACGGAATGAACACTGAAGCTTTCTTT CASRGDGMNTEAFF
TRBJ2-3 . . TRBV9 TGTGCCAGCAGCGTAGGGACATTGAGCACAGATACGCAGTATTTT CASSVGTLSTDTQYF
TRBJ2-7 . . TRBV6-5 TGTGCCAGCAGCTCCACTCGGAGGAGGGGCTACGAGCAGTACTTC CASSSTRRRGYEQYF
TRBJ2-5 . . TRBV2 TGTGCCAGCAGTCGGGACTTTCGGGAGACCCAGTACTTC CASSRDFRETQYF
TRBJ1-4 . TRBD1 TRBV7-2 TGTGCCAGCAGCAGGGGGACAGGGTATGAAAAACTGTTTTTT CASSRGTGYEKLFF
TRBJ2-5 . . TRBV2 TGTGCCAGCAGTGAACTCCCAGATCCTAGCACAGTGGAGTTGAGGAAGACCCAGTACTTC CASSELPDPSTVELRKTQYF
TRBJ2-1 once TRBD2 TRBV4-2 TGTGCCAGCAGCCAAGAGGCACTAGCGGGGGGCAATGAGCAGTTCTTC CASSQEALAGGNEQFF
TRBJ2-1 . . TRBV4-2 TGTGCCAGCAGCCAAGTCCATAACGTGGGAGATGAGCAGTTCTTC CASSQVHNVGDEQFF
TRBJ1-3 . TRBD1 TRBV11-3 TGTGCCAGCAGCCACACAGGGGGCGGAAACACCATATATTTT CASSHTGGGNTIYF